This T cell receptor (beta chain) came from a study of cytomegalovirus exposure and HLA in healthy donors. Study-level results: Investigators reported 150 to 200 TCR beta chains as tied to cytomegalovirus. Cytomegalovirus status was reportedly diagnosed by the classifier with high sensitivity and specificity. In an earlier analysis, productive rearrangement rates for most beta V segments clustered near 87% or 30%.

Primers included in the PCR were 60 Vbeta and 13 Jbeta primers. Sequencing was performed with immunoSEQ multiplex PCR; in TCRdb, only in-frame clones are kept and a portion is missing. The sample yields about 55,000 clones, 65% to 85% seen once. The CDR3 is 15 residues long. Germline values: CDR1 MNHEY, CDR2 SVGAGI. V was clipped by 6 bases and J by 8 bases; unmatched bases: 15. Worth noting for this clone: Its cognate antigen is unknown.

Unrecorded immune exposure was likely among donors, who were nominally healthy when sampled. The source material was PBMCs. The chain couples TRBV6-5 to TRBJ1-1; 7 positions agree with TRBD1. The receptor was isolated from a man in his thirties or forties in good health and CMV-seronegative. Here the CDR3 reads CASRYGTGTEKEAFF. The CDR3 DNA reads as TGTGCCAGCAGGTACGGAACCGGGACAGAAAAGGAAGCTTTCTTT.